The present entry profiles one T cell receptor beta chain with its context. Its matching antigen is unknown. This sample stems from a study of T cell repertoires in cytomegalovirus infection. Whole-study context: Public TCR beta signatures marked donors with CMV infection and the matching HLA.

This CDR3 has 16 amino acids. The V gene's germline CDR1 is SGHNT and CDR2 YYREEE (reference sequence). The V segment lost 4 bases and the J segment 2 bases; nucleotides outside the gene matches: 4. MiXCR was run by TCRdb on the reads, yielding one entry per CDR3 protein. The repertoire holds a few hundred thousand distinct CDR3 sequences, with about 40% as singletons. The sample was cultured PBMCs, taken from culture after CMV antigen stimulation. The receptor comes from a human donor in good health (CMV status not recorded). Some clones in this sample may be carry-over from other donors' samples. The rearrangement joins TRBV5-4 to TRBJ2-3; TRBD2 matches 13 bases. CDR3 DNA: TGTGCCAGCAGCCAGACTAGCGGGGGGATCACAGATACGCAGTATTTT. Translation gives CASSQTSGGITDTQYF. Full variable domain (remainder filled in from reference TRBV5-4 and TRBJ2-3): ETGVTQSPTHLIKTRGQQVTLRCSSQSGHNTVSWYQQALGQGPQFIFQYYREEENGRGNFPPRFSGLQFPNYSSELNVNALELDDSALYLCASSQTSGGITDTQYFGPGTRLTVL.